Here is one T cell receptor beta chain with its context. Its antigen is undetermined. Naive CD45RA+ and memory CD45RA-negative subsets were split from CD4+ cells. The data derive from a study of shared clonotypes between healthy human individuals. Turning to the study itself: Each donor had three CD4 naive, three CD4 memory, two CD8 naive and one CD8 memory plate. Overall study findings and caveats: Across four donors, naive CD4 shared around 5.4%, naive CD8 less than 4%, memory CD4 2.3%, memory CD8 0.4%. The genetic and exposure-history diversity represented was limited by few donors.

This table comes from immunoSEQ multiplex PCR, and its TCRdb copy is limited to in-frame clones, with some not included. The profile shows roughly 1,500,000 clones, approximately 98.5% of them singletons. Per the germline V gene, CDR1 is SGHNT and CDR2 is YENEEA. CDR3 size: 15 residues. J gave up 4 bases and V 2 bases, and 7 bases lay outside the gene matches. This chain connects TRBV11-3 to TRBJ2-5; 7 nucleotides align to TRBD2. Source material: naive CD4+ T cells sorted from blood. Subset specified: CD45RA+ positively selected. The receptor comes from a man aged 25-40 years in good health. The CDR3 DNA sequence: TGTGCCAGCAGCTTAATTACGGGAGGAAGAGAGACCCAGTACTTC. It specifies CASSLITGGRETQYF.